This record covers a single TCR beta chain. The sample belongs to a study of blood T cell repertoires in COVID-19. Original processing methods: Amplified reference gene primers provided the basis for estimating nucleated cell counts. The repertoire was sequenced with immunoSEQ multiplex PCR; TCRdb's copy has only in-frame clones and lacks some. That table furnishes V, J and clone size, whereas the DNA furnished D and trimming. The sample has 200,000 to 300,000 clones; about 90% are singletons. This CDR3 is built from 16 residues. The V end lost 4 bases, the J end lost 0 bases, and 16 bases lay between the germline ends. Germline CDR1 is MNHEY and CDR2 is SMNVEV (reference sequence).

Sequencing input: peripheral blood. This clonotype originated in a woman in her 30s who had recovered from COVID-19. V gene TRBV27 combines with J gene TRBJ2-7; possible D gene TRBD2, 5 bases. For the CDR3, the DNA is TGTGCCAGCAGTTCATCAGCGGCCCTTGACTCCTACGAGCAGTACTTC. Residues: CASSSSAALDSYEQYF.